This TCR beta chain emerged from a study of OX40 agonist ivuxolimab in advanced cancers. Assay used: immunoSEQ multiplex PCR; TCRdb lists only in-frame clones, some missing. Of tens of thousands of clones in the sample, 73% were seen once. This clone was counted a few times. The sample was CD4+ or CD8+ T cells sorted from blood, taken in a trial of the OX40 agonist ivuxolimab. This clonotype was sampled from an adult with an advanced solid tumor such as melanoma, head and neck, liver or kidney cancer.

CDR3 region: CASTGLAEYNEQFF. The CDR3 DNA is TGTGCCAGCACGGGACTAGCGGAGTACAATGAGCAGTTCTTC. The chain is built from TRBV27 and TRBJ2-1, with TRBD2 matching 11 bases. J was trimmed by 4 bases and V by 7 bases; bases with no gene match: 3. CDR1 is MNHEY, CDR2 SMNVEV, per germline (reference sequence). CDR3 length: 14 residues.